The 5 T cell receptor beta chains below all came from one sample that was sequenced in a study of blood T cell repertoires in COVID-19. The protocol was immunoSEQ multiplex PCR, while the TCRdb copy is restricted to in-frame clones and leaves out a portion. This table has approximately 90,000 clones, 90% appearing once. Source material: peripheral blood. These receptors were obtained from a man aged 55 to 70 with acute or convalescent COVID-19.

J is TRBJ1-5 and V is TRBV5-1; 7 nucleotides agree with TRBD1. The CDR3 totals 15 residues. V lost 4 bases to trimming and J lost 0 bases; unmatched junction nucleotides: 4. Germline CDR1 reads SGHRS; CDR2 reads YFSETQ. The CDR3 loop is CASSLGQYSNQPQHF. CDR3 DNA sequence: TGCGCCAGCAGCCTGGGACAGTATAGCAATCAGCCCCAGCATTTT. Full variable domain (outside the CDR3, taken from reference TRBV5-1 and TRBJ1-5): KAGVTQTPRYLIKTRGQQVTLSCSPISGHRSVSWYQQTPGQGLQFLFEYFSETQRNKGNFPGRFSGRQFSNSRSEMNVSTLELGDSALYLCASSLGQYSNQPQHFGDGTRLSIL.

This clone has a handful of counts. The chain links TRBV6-5 to TRBJ2-5; D may be TRBD1 (6 bases). The CDR3 sequence is 13 residues long. Looked up from germline, CDR1 is MNHEY and CDR2 is SVGAGI. Trimming took off 6 bases at V and 1 base at J, with 9 bases between the two ends. In DNA, the CDR3 is TGTGCCAGCAGAACAGGGAGCCAAGAGACCCAGTACTTC. It is translated as CASRTGSQETQYF.

The chain recombines TRBV3-1 (or the pseudogene TRBV3-2) with TRBJ1-2; 9 nucleotides align to TRBD1. Germline CDR1 reads LGHDT; CDR2 reads YNNKEL (reference sequence). This CDR3 has 13 residues. With 4 bases clipped from V and 6 bases from J, the junction kept 3 bases outside the gene matches. The CDR3 nucleotides are TGTGCCAGCAGCCCCCGGGACAGGGATGGCTACACCTTC. Translation gives CASSPRDRDGYTF.

The chain recombines TRBV30 with TRBJ1-2; D is undetermined. V was clipped by 0 bases and J by 8 bases, with 16 bases between them. CDR3 size: 14 residues. The V gene's germline CDR1 is GTSNPN and CDR2 SVGIG (reference sequence). CDR3 in DNA: TGTGCCTGGAGTGTCCCCAGACAAACGGGAGGCTACACCTTC. This translates into CAWSVPRQTGGYTF.

Remarks on this clone: One end of the junction varies from germline; a read error may be responsible. The sample holds other DNA sequences that translate to the same CDR3. The chain joins TRBV7-9 to TRBJ1-3; D might be TRBD1 (6 bases). CDR1 and CDR2 (germline): SEHNR, FQNEAQ (reference sequence). CDR3 size: 15 residues. CDR3 in amino acids: CASSLGQISGNTIYF. CDR3 coding DNA: TGCGCCAGCAGCTTGGGACAAATCTCTGGAAACACCATATATTTT. Full variable domain (rest looked up from reference TRBV7-9 and TRBJ1-3): DTGVSQNPRHKITKRGQNVTFRCDPISEHNRLYWYRQTLGQGPEFLTYFQNEAQLEKSRLLSDRFSAERPKGSFSTLEIQRTEQGDSAMYLCASSLGQISGNTIYFGEGSWLTVV.